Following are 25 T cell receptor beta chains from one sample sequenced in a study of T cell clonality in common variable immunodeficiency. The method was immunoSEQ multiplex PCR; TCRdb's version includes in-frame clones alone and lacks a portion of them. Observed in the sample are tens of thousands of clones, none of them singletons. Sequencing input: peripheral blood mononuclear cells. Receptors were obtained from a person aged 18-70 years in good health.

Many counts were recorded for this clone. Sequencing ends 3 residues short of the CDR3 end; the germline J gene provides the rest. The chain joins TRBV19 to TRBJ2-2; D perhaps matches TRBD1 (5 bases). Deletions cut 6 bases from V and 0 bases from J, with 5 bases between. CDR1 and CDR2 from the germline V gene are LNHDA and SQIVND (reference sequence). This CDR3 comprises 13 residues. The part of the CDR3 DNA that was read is TGTGCCAGTAGGACAGCGAACACCGGGGAG. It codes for CASRTANTGE. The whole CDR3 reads CASRTANTGELFF.

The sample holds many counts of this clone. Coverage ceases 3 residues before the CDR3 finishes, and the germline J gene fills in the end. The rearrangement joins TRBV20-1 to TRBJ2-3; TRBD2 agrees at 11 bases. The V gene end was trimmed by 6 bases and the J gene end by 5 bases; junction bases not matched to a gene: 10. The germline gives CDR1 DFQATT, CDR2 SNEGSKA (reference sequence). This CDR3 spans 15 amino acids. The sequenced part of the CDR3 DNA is TGCAGTGCCGGGACTAGCGGACCGAGGGGAGATACG. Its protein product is CSAGTSGPRGDT. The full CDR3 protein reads CSAGTSGPRGDTQYF.

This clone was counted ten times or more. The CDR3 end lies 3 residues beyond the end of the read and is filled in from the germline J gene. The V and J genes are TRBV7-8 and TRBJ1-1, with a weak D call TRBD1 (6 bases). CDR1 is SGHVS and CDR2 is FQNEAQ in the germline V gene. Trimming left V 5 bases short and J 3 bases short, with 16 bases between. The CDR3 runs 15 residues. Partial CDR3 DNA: TGTGCCAGCAGCCTACATAGGGGGTCCTACACTGAA. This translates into CASSLHRGSYTE. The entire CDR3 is CASSLHRGSYTEAFF.

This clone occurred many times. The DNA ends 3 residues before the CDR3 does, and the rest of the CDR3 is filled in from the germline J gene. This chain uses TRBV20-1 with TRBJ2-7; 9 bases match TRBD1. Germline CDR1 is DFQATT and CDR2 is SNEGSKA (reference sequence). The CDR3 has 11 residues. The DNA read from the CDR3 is TGCAGCGGGACAGGGAGCGGCGAG. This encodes CSGTGSGE. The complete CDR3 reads CSGTGSGEQYF.

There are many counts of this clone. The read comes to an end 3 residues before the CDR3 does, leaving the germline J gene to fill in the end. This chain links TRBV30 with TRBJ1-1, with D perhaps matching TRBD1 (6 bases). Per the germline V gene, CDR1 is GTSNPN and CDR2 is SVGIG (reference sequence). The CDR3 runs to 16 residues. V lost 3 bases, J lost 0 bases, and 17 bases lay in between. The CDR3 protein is CAWRPDPTGMNTEAFF. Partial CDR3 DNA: TGTGCCTGGAGGCCAGATCCAACAGGGATGAACACTGAA. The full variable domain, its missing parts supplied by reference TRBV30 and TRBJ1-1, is SQTIHQWPATLVQPVGSPLSLECTVEGTSNPNLYWYRQAAGRGLQLLFYSVGIGQISSEVPQNLSASRPQDRQFILSSKKLLLSDSGFYLCAWRPDPTGMNTEAFFGQGTRLTVV.

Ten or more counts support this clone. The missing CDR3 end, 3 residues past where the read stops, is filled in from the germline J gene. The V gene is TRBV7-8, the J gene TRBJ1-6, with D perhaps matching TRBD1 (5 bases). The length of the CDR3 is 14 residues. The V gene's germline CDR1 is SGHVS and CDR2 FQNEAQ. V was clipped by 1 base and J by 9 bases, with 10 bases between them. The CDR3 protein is CASSLDRSGSPLHF. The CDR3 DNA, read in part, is TGTGCCAGCAGCTTAGACAGGTCGGGTTCACCC.

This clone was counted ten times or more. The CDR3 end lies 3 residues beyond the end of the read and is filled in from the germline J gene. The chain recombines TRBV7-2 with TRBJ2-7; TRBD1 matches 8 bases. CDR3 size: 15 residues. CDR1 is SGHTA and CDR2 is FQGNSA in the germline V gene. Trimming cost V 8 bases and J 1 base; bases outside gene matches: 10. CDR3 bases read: TGTGCCAGCGCCGGGTCAGGGGGCGCATCCTACGAG. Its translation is CASAGSGGASYE. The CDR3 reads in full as CASAGSGGASYEQYF.

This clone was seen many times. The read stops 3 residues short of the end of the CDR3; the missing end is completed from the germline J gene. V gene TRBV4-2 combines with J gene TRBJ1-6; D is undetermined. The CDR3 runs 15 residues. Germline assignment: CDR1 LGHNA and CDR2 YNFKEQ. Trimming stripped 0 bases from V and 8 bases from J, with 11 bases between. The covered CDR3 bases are TGTGCCAGCAGCCAAGAATTGGGCGGGTATTCACCC. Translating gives CASSQELGGYSP. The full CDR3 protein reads CASSQELGGYSPLHF.

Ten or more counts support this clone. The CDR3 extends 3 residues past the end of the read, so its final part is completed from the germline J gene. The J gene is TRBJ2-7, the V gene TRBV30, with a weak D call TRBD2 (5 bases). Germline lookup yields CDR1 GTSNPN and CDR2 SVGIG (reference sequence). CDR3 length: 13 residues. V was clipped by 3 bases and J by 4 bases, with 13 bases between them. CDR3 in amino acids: CAWRLAGRYEQYF. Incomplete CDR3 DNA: TGTGCCTGGAGGTTGGCGGGTCGGTACGAG. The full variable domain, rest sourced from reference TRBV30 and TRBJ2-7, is SQTIHQWPATLVQPVGSPLSLECTVEGTSNPNLYWYRQAAGRGLQLLFYSVGIGQISSEVPQNLSASRPQDRQFILSSKKLLLSDSGFYLCAWRLAGRYEQYFGPGTRLTVT.

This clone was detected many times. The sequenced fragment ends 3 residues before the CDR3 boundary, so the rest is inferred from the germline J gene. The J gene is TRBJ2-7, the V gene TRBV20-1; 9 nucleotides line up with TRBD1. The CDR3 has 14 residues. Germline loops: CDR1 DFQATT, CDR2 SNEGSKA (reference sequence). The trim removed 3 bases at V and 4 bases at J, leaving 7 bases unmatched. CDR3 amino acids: CSASDRGREYEQYF. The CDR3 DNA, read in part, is TGCAGTGCTAGCGACAGGGGGAGGGAGTACGAG.

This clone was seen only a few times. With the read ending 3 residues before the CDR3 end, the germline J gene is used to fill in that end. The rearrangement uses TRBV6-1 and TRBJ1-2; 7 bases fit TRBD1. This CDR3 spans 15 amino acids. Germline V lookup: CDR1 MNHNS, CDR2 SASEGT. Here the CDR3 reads CASSDTGVGSYDYTF. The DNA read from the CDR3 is TGTGCCAGCAGTGATACAGGGGTGGGGTCCTACGAC.

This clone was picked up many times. CDR3 in amino acids: CSAAGNPRDRSSYEQYF. Partial CDR3 DNA: TGCAGTGCTGCTGGAAATCCCCGGGACAGGTCGTCGTACGAG. The rearrangement uses TRBV20-1 and TRBJ2-7; 8 bases line up with TRBD1. Read data end 3 residues before the CDR3 end; the end is taken from the germline J gene. Germline assignment: CDR1 DFQATT and CDR2 SNEGSKA (reference sequence). This CDR3 is built from 17 residues. V was clipped by 5 bases and J by 4 bases; unmatched bases: 19.

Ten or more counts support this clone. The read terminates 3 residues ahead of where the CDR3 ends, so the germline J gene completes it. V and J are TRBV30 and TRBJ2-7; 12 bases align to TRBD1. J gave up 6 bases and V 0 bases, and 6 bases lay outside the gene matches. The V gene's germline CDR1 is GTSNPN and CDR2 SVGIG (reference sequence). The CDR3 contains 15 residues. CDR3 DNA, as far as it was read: TGTGCCTGGAGTGTACGTGGGACAGGGGGCGCCGAG. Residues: CAWSVRGTGGAE. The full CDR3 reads CAWSVRGTGGAEQYF.

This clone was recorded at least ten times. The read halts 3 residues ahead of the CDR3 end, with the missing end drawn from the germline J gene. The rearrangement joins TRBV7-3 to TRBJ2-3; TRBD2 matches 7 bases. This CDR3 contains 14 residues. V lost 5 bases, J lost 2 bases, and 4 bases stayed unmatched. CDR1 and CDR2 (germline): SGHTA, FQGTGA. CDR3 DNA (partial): TGTGCCAGCAGCACCAGACTAGCCACAGATACG. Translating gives CASSTRLATDT. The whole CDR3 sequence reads CASSTRLATDTQYF.

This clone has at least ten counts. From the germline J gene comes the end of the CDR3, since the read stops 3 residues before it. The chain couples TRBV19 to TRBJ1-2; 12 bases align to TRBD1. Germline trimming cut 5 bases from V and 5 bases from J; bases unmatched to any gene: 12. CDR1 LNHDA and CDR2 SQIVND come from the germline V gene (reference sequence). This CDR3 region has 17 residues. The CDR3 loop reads CASSSGTGGILGYGYTF. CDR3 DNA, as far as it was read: TGTGCCAGTAGTTCGGGGACAGGGGGCATTTTGGGGTATGGC.

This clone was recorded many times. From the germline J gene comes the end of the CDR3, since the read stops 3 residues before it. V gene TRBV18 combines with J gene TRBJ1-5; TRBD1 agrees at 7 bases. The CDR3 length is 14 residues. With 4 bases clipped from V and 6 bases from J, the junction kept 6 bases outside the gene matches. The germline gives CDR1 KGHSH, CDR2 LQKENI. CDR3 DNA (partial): TGTGCCAGCTCACTGGGCAGGGGGAGTCAGCCC. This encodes CASSLGRGSQP. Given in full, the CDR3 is CASSLGRGSQPQHF.

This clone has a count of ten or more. CDR3 DNA, as far as it was read: TGTGCCACCAGCCCGGGACAGCTCACAGATACG. Amino acids: CATSPGQLTDT. The complete CDR3 sequence is CATSPGQLTDTQYF. The chain recombines TRBV15 with TRBJ2-3; 7 bases match TRBD1. Sequencing ends 3 residues short of the CDR3 end; the germline J gene provides the rest. From germline, CDR1 is LNHNV and CDR2 YYDKDF (reference sequence). The CDR3 is 14 residues long. V trimming: 5 bases; J trimming: 2 bases; junction bases outside the gene matches: 4. The full variable domain, rest sourced from reference TRBV15 and TRBJ2-3, is DAMVIQNPRYQVTQFGKPVTLSCSQTLNHNVMYWYQQKSSQAPKLLFHYYDKDFNNEADTPDNFQSRRPNTSFCFLDIRSPGLGDTAMYLCATSPGQLTDTQYFGPGTRLTVL.

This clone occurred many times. The CDR3 loop reads CASSPGLAGVNEQFF. The DNA read from the CDR3 is TGTGCCAGCAGCCCGGGACTAGCTGGGGTCAATGAG. V usage is TRBV7-3 and J usage is TRBJ2-1; 9 bases fit TRBD2. With the read ending 3 residues before the CDR3 end, the germline J gene is used to fill in that end. The germline V gene has CDR1 SGHTA and CDR2 FQGTGA. The junction had 8 bases not matched to a gene; V was cut back by 5 bases and J by 6 bases. This CDR3 comprises 15 residues.

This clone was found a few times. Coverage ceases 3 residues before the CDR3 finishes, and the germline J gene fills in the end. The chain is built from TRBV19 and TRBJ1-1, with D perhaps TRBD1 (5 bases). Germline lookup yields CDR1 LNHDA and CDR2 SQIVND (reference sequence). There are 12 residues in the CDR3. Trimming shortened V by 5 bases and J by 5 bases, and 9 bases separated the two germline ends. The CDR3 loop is CASSHRGTEAFF. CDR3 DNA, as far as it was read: TGTGCCAGTAGTCATAGGGGTACTGAA.

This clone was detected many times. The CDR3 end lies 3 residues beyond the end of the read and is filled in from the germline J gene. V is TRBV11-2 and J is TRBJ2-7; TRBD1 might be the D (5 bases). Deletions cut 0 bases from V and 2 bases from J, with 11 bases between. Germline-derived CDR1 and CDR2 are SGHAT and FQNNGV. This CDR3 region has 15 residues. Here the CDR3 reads CASSLEVGRAYEQYF. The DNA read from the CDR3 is TGTGCCAGCAGCTTAGAGGTCGGCAGGGCCTACGAG.

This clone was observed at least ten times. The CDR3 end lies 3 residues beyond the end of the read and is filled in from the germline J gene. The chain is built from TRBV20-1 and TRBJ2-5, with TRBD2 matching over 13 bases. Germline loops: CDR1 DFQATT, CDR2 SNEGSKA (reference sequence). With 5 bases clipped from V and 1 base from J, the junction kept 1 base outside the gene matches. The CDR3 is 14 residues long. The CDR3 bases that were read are TGCAGTGCTGGACTAGCGGGAGCCCAAGAGACC. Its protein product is CSAGLAGAQET. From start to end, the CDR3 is CSAGLAGAQETQYF.

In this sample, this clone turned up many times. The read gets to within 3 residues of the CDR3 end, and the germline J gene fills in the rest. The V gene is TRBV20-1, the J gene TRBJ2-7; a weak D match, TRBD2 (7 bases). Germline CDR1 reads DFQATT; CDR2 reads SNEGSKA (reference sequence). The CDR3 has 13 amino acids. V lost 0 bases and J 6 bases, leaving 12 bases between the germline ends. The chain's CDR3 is CSAREGGGREQYF. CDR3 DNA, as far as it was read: TGCAGTGCTAGAGAAGGGGGGGGGCGCGAG.

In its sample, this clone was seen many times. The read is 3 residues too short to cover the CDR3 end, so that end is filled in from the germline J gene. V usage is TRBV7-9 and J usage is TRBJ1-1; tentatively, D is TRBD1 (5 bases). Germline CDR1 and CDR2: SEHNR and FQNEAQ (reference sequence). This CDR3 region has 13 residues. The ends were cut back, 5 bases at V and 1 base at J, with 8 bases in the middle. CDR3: CASSPGQNTEAFF. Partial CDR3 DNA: TGTGCCAGCAGCCCCGGACAGAACACTGAA.

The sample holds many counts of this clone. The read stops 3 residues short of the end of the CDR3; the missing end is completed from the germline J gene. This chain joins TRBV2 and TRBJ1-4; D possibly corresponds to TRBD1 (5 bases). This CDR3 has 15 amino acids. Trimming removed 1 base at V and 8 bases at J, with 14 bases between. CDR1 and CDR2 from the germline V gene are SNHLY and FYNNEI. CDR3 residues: CASSEGTREGEKLFF. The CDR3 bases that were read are TGTGCCAGCAGTGAAGGCACCAGGGAGGGCGAAAAA.

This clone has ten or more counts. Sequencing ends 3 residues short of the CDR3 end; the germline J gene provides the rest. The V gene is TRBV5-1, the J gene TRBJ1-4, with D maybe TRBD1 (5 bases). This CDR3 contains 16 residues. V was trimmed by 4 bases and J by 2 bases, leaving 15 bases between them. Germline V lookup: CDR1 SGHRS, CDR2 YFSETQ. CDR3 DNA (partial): TGCGCCAGCAGCCCGACAGACCCCAGCACTAATGAAAAA. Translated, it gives CASSPTDPSTNEK. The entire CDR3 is CASSPTDPSTNEKLFF.